This T cell receptor beta chain was identified in a study of cytomegalovirus exposure and HLA in healthy donors (dated by TCRdb to about 2017). At the level of the whole study: According to a later analysis, one platform produced both the 100 to 150 validation repertoires and the 666 repertoires of the first cohort. The study was designed to test whether signatures of past pathogen exposure could be identified by cataloging public T cell receptors. Along with the approximately 650-subject first cohort, a separate validation cohort of over a hundred different subjects was used. To predict cytomegalovirus infection status, the study combined high-throughput TCR immunosequencing, statistical association of individual TCRs with disease status, and machine learning.

General study outcomes and caveats: Across donors, most TCR sequences were observed very rarely, whereas some public TCRs were present in many individuals. In a later analysis, TCRs clustered in the first cohort were found to also tend to co-occur in the roughly 120 validation repertoires, with roughly 93% of cluster scores above 0. Cytomegalovirus status was reported to be diagnosed by the classifier with high specificity and sensitivity in both the original and validation cohorts. In the study, around 160 TCR beta chains were listed as associated with cytomegalovirus. A later analysis had no HLA typing for the validation cohort, so co-occurrence there was scored across all 120 repertoires. In vitro tests confirmed that three of the cytomegalovirus-associated TCR beta chains recognize cytomegalovirus antigens. The authors suggested that the approach could potentially be generalized to other disease states and immunological phenotypes.

Libraries came from the immunoSEQ multiplex PCR assay. The study's processing was this. A statistical classification framework was built for diagnosing cytomegalovirus status from the catalog of TCR beta chain sequences. In TCRdb, the immuneACCESS table is reduced to in-frame sequences with V and J assigned. These tables do not hold every clone; where another copy was compared, an unresolved V gene accounts for under half, and the others remain unexplained. V and J calls and clone size are as listed in that table; D and trimming were resolved from the DNA. Within this sample are over 60,000 clones, with over 90% of them counted one time only. The top ten constitute about 4.6% of the sample. The donors were included in the validation cohort of over a hundred subjects, a group kept apart from the roughly 670-subject first cohort. Concerning this clone: Its antigen specificity is not known. Base qualities are not at hand, and no much larger clone is one base apart.

Counted from cysteine to phenylalanine, this CDR3 has 15 amino acids. Only the CDR3 DNA stays, 45 bases, in frame from base 1. The germline V gene specifies MDHEN as CDR1 and SYDVKM as CDR2. Trimming accounts for 6 bases at V and 0 bases at J, while the number of junction bases matched to no gene is 8. The sequence was collected from a young woman in good health and CMV-seropositive. Sequences were obtained from PBMCs. The receptor chain draws on TRBV28 and TRBJ2-7, with 7 bases aligning to TRBD2. CDR3 region: CASSSPGLISYEQYF. The DNA reads as follows: TGTGCCAGCAGCTCCCCGGGACTAATCTCCTACGAGCAGTACTTC. With all but the CDR3 taken from the reference TRBV28 and TRBJ2-7 genes, the full variable domain is: DVKVTQSSRYLVKRTGEKVFLECVQDMDHENMFWYRQDPGLGLRLIYFSYDVKMKEKGDIPEGYSVSREKKERFSLILESASTNQTSMYLCASSSPGLISYEQYFGPGTRLTVT.